This T cell receptor (beta chain) originates from a study of beta chain features in type 1 diabetes. Study-wide context: In all, about 110 million sorted cells from all samples were analyzed. Regarding the study as a whole: Patients and controls would share equally any PCR tilt toward shorter templates.

V gave up 4 bases and J gave up 2 bases, with 15 bases separating them. Germline loops: CDR1 SGHDN, CDR2 FVKESK. The CDR3 covers 15 residues. Regarding this clone: Its antigen is as yet unknown.

As every portion of the isolated RNA was reverse transcribed, the sequencing read expressed TCRB transcripts. Libraries were prepared by immunoSEQ multiplex PCR; TCRdb keeps only in-frame clonotypes and omits some of them. Of some 250,000 clones in the sample, 25% to 30% were seen once. Sequencing used central memory CD4+ T cells from blood. The V and J genes are TRBV14 and TRBJ2-7; D not resolved. This receptor was identified in a man aged 30 to 45 in good health. The CDR3 bases are TGTGCCAGCAGCCGCCAACCGAGACAAGCCTACGAGCAGTACTTC. Amino acids: CASSRQPRQAYEQYF.